This entry lists 15 T cell receptor beta chains sequenced from one sample in a study of T cell responses to AZD1222 COVID-19 vaccine (dated by TCRdb to the early 2020s). The protocol used for the library was the immunoSEQ multiplex PCR assay. This immuneACCESS table, as held by TCRdb, lists in-frame sequences with V and J called but not all clones. Of the missing ones, under half trace to an unresolved V gene in checked studies; the others have no known cause. This sample lists about 160,000 clones; roughly 90% were detected once. The ten biggest clones cover over 4.5% of the sample. Per the publication, the time point label means: baseline before first vaccination. Sequencing was performed on peripheral blood, taken on day 0 of AZD1222 vaccination. These receptors all stem from an adult in good health.

The CDR3 loop reads CSVETSGAQFF. CDR3 DNA: TGCAGCGTTGAAACTAGCGGGGCACAGTTCTTC. The V gene is TRBV29-1, the J gene TRBJ2-1; 10 nucleotides line up with TRBD2. This CDR3 is 11 amino acids long. Looked up from germline, CDR1 is SQVTM and CDR2 is ANQGSEA. J was trimmed by 13 bases and V by 2 bases; bases with no gene match: 2.

This chain links TRBV15 with TRBJ1-2; tentative D call: TRBD1 (5 bases). V lost 5 bases, J lost 0 bases, and 25 bases lay in between. Germline V gene sequence: CDR1 LNHNV, CDR2 YYDKDF (reference sequence). The CDR3 loop spans 19 amino acids. The chain's CDR3 is CATSSPLRDPPLSNYGYTF. CDR3 in DNA: TGTGCCACCAGCTCCCCTCTCCGGGACCCTCCCCTATCTAACTATGGCTACACCTTC.

This clone came up once. The CDR3 coding sequence is TGCGCCAGCAGCCAAGAGAGGGACTTTTTCTTAACGTCCAATGAGCAGTTCTTC. Its protein is CASSQERDFFLTSNEQFF. The rearrangement uses TRBV4-3 and TRBJ2-1, with a weak D call TRBD2 (6 bases). CDR1 and CDR2 (germline): LGHNA, YSLEER. V lost 0 bases, J lost 6 bases, and 21 bases lay in between. The CDR3 sequence is 18 residues long.

The chain carries TRBV6-5 and TRBJ2-1; the D is unclear. Trimming left V 2 bases short and J 0 bases short, with 8 bases between. This CDR3 has 15 amino acids. The germline gives CDR1 MNHEY, CDR2 SVGAGI. CDR3 DNA: TGTGCCAGCAGTTACAAGGGCTTCTCCTACAATGAGCAGTTCTTC. Translated: CASSYKGFSYNEQFF.

The J gene is TRBJ2-7, the V gene TRBV28; 7 bases are a match to TRBD1. The CDR3 consists of 15 residues. Germline V lookup: CDR1 MDHEN, CDR2 SYDVKM. V was clipped by 4 bases and J by 5 bases; unmatched bases: 11. In DNA form, the CDR3 reads TGTGCCAGCAGTTCGGTCGGGACAGTGGTTGACGAGCAGTACTTC. It encodes CASSSVGTVVDEQYF.

This chain uses TRBV28 with TRBJ1-2; maybe TRBD1 (5 bases). This CDR3 has 16 amino acids. Germline values: CDR1 MDHEN, CDR2 SYDVKM. Trimming pared 8 bases from V and 4 bases from J, leaving 23 bases between. Here the CDR3 DNA reads TGTGCCAGCGGCAATTGGGCACAGGCCGGTGGCTATGGCTACACCTTC. Its translation: CASGNWAQAGGYGYTF.

The rearrangement links TRBV6-5 to TRBJ1-1; D possibly corresponds to TRBD1 (5 bases). CDR1 and CDR2 (germline): MNHEY, SVGAGI. The CDR3 runs to 13 residues. V was trimmed by 6 bases and J by 5 bases, leaving 13 bases between them. This CDR3 is CASRTGGDTEAFF. Here the CDR3 DNA reads TGTGCCAGCAGGACGGGGGGGGATACTGAAGCTTTCTTT.

The V and J genes are TRBV10-3 and TRBJ2-2; D unresolved. V lost 2 bases and J 5 bases, leaving 12 bases between the germline ends. Germline CDR1 ENHRY, CDR2 SYGVKD. This CDR3 has 15 amino acids. DNA for the CDR3: TGTGCCATCAGTGAGGGTGACAAGATAACCGGGGAGCTGTTTTTT. Translation gives CAISEGDKITGELFF.

The chain recombines TRBV5-1 with TRBJ2-5, with D unresolved. V lost 0 bases, J lost 4 bases, and 13 bases lay in between. CDR1 is SGHRS, CDR2 YFSETQ, per germline. The CDR3 totals 15 residues. This CDR3 reads CASSLDSYPGETQYF. The CDR3, as DNA: TGCGCCAGCAGCTTGGACTCCTACCCCGGAGAGACCCAGTACTTC.

CDR3 loop: CAWSVPPDTQFF. The CDR3 nucleotides read TGTGCCTGGAGTGTACCCCCCGATACTCAGTTCTTC. The rearrangement uses TRBV30 and TRBJ2-1; D is undetermined. The germline V gene encodes CDR1 GTSNPN and CDR2 SVGIG (reference sequence). The length of the CDR3 is 12 residues. The ends were cut back, 0 bases at V and 13 bases at J, with 13 bases in the middle.

The chain has TRBV28 and TRBJ2-4; D possibly matches TRBD1 or TRBD2 (6 bases each). The V and J ends lost 11 bases and 0 bases respectively, with 8 bases between them. Germline V gives CDR1 MDHEN, CDR2 SYDVKM. The CDR3 covers 12 residues. CDR3 residues: CAGGLAKNIQYF. The CDR3 bases are TGTGCCGGGGGGCTAGCCAAAAACATTCAGTACTTC.

The rearrangement uses TRBV27 and TRBJ1-5; TRBD1 matches at 8 bases. After removal of 5 bases from V and 2 bases from J, the junction contained 14 bases not matched to a gene. Germline loops: CDR1 MNHEY, CDR2 SMNVEV (reference sequence). This CDR3 region has 18 residues. The CDR3 bases are TGTGCCAGCAGTCCTCACGGACAGGGAGCTGGGGGCAATCAGCCCCAGCATTTT. Translation gives CASSPHGQGAGGNQPQHF.

The chain carries TRBV3-1 (or the pseudogene TRBV3-2) and TRBJ1-2, with D perhaps matching TRBD1 (5 bases). The CDR3 totals 15 residues. With 1 base removed from V and 2 bases from J, the gap between germline ends came to 11 bases. Germline V gene lookup returns CDR1 LGHDT and CDR2 YNNKEL (reference sequence). The CDR3 sequence is CASSQVVRANYGYTF. The DNA of the CDR3 is TGTGCCAGCAGCCAAGTGGTCAGGGCCAACTATGGCTACACCTTC.

This chain joins TRBV29-1 and TRBJ2-7; tentatively, D is TRBD2 (7 bases). With 3 bases removed from V and 7 bases from J, the gap between germline ends came to 13 bases. CDR1 is SQVTM, CDR2 ANQGSEA, per germline. CDR3 size: 12 residues. CDR3 protein: CSVEGRGGEQYF. The CDR3 DNA sequence: TGCAGCGTTGAGGGCAGGGGAGGGGAGCAGTACTTC.

This chain connects TRBV5-1 to TRBJ2-4, with a tentative D call TRBD1 (5 bases). With 0 bases removed from V and 3 bases from J, the gap between germline ends came to 13 bases. The germline gives CDR1 SGHRS, CDR2 YFSETQ. The CDR3 length is 16 residues. The CDR3 DNA reads as TGCGCCAGCAGCTTGGGTGGGGCTGAAGGCAAAAACATTCAGTACTTC. Translation: CASSLGGAEGKNIQYF.